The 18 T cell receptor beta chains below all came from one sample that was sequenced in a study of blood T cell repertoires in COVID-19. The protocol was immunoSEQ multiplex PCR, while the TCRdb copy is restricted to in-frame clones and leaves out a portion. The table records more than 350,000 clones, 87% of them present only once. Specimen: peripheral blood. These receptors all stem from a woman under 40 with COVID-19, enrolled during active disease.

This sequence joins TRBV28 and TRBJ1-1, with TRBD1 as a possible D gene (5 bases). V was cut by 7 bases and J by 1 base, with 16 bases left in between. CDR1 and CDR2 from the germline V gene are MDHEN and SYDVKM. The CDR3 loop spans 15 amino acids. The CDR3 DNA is TGTGCCAGCAACTCGGGGGACCATGGGAACACTGAAGCTTTCTTT. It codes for CASNSGDHGNTEAFF.

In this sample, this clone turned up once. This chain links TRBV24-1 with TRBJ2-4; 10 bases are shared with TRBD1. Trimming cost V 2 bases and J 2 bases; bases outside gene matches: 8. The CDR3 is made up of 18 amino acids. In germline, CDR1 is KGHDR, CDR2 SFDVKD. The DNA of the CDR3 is TGTGCCACCAGTGATTGGAAGGACAGGGGGGAAACCAAAAACATTCAGTACTTC. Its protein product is CATSDWKDRGETKNIQYF.

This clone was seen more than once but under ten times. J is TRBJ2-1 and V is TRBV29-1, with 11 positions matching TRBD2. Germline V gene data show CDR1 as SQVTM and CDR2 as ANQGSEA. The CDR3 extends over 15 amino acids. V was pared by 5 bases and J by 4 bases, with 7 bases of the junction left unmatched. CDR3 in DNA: TGCAGCGTTCTTGGGACTAGCGGAACTTACAATGAGCAGTTCTTC. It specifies CSVLGTSGTYNEQFF.

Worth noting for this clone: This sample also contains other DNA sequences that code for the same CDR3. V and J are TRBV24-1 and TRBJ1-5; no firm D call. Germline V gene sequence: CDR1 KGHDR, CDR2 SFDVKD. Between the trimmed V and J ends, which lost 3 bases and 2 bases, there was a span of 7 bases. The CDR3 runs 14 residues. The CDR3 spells CATSDPGGNQPQHF. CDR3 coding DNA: TGTGCCACCAGTGATCCCGGAGGCAATCAGCCCCAGCATTTT.

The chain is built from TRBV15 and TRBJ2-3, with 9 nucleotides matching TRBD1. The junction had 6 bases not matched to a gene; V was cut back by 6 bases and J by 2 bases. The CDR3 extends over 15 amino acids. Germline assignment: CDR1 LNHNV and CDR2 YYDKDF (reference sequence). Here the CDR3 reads CATSIRTGVTDTQYF. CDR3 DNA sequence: TGTGCCACCAGTATCCGGACAGGGGTCACAGATACGCAGTATTTT.

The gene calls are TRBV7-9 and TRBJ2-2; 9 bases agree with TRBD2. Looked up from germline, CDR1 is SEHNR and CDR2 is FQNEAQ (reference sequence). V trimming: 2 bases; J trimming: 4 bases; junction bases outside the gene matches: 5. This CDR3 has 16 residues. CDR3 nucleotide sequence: TGTGCCAGCAGCTTATCGATTAGCGGGAGCACCGGGGAGCTGTTTTTT. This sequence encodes CASSLSISGSTGELFF.

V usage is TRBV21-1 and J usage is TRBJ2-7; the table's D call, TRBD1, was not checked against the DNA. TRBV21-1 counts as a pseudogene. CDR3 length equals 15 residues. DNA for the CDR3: TGTGCCAGCAGCAAAGAAGGGACAGGGTCCAACGAGCAGTACTTC. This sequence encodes CASSKEGTGSNEQYF.

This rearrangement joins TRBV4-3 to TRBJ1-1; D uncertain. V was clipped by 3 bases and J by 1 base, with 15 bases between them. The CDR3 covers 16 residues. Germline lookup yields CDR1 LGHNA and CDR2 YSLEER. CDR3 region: CASSQATIQPNTEAFF. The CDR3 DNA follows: TGCGCCAGCAGCCAGGCCACGATACAGCCGAACACTGAAGCTTTCTTT.

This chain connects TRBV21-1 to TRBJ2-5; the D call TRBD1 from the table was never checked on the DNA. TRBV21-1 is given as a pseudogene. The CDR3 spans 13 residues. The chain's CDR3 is CASSNRGQETQYF. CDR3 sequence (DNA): TGTGCCAGCAGCAACAGGGGCCAAGAGACCCAGTACTTC.

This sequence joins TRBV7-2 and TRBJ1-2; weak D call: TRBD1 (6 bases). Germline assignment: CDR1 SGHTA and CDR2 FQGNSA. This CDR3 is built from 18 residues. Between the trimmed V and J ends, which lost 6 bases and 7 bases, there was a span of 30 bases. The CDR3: CASRRLFRVGTPHGGYTF. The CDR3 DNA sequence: TGTGCCAGCAGGCGGTTGTTTAGGGTAGGGACACCCCATGGTGGCTACACCTTC. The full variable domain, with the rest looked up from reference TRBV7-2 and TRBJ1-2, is GAGVSQSPSNKVTEKGKDVELRCDPISGHTALYWYRQSLGQGLEFLIYFQGNSAPDKSGLPSDRFSAERTGGSVSTLTIQRTQQEDSAVYLCASRRLFRVGTPHGGYTFGSGTRLTVV.

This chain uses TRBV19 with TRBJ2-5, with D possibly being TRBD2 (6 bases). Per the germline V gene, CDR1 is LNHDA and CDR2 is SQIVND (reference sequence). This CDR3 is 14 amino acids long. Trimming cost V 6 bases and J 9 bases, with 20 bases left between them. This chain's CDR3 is CASRGKDGSGAQYF. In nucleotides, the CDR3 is TGTGCCAGTAGGGGGAAGGACGGTTCGGGAGCCCAGTACTTC.

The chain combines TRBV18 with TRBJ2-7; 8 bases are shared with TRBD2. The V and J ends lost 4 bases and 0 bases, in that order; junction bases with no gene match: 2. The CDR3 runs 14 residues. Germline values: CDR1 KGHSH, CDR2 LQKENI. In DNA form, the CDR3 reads TGTGCCAGCTCACAGCGGGAGCTCTCCTACGAGCAGTACTTC. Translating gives CASSQRELSYEQYF.

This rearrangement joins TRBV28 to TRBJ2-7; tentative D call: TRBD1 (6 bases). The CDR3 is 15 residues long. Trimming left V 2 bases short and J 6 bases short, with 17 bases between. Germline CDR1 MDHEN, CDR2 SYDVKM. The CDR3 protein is CASSLRAGTLGEQYF. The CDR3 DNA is TGTGCCAGCAGTTTACGGGCAGGGACATTGGGCGAGCAGTACTTC.

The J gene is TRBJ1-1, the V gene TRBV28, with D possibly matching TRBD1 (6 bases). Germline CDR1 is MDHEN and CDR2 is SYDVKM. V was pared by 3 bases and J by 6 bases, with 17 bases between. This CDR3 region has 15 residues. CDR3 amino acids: CASSLTGRGRPEAFF. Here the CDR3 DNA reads TGTGCCAGCAGTTTGACAGGCAGGGGAAGGCCTGAAGCTTTCTTT.

The CDR3 region is CASSQTTVDGEQFF. In DNA form, the CDR3 reads TGTGCCAGCTCACAAACCACAGTGGATGGTGAGCAGTTCTTC. The chain links TRBV18 to TRBJ2-1; D ambiguous. The V end was cut by 4 bases, the J end by 9 bases, with 16 bases between. The CDR3 has 14 amino acids. Germline loops: CDR1 KGHSH, CDR2 LQKENI.

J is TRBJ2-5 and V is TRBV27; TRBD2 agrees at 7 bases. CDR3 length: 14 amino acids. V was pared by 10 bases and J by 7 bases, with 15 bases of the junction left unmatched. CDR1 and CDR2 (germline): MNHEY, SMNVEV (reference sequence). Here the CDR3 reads CATSKPGPGGTQYF. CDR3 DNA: TGTGCCACCAGCAAGCCGGGACCGGGGGGGACCCAGTACTTC.

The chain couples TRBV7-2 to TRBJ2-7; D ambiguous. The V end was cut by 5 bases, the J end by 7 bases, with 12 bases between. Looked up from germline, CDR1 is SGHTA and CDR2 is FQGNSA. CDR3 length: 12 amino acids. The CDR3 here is CASSQVFYEQYF. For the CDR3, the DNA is TGTGCCAGCAGCCAAGTGTTCTATGAGCAGTACTTC.

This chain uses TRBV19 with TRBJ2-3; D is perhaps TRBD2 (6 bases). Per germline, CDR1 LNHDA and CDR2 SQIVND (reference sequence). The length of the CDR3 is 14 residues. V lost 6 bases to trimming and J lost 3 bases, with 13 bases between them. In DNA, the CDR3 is TGTGCCAGTAGCGACCGCGGAGGGACAGATACGCAGTATTTT. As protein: CASSDRGGTDTQYF.